Listed below are T cell receptor beta chains from one sample, sequenced in a study of post-analysis software for immune sequencing data. TCRdb processed the PCR reads anew with MiXCR; each CDR3 protein has one entry. The repertoire holds fewer than 850,000 distinct CDR3 sequences, about 27% seen once, with roughly 0.57% in the top ten. Input material: blood. Source of these receptors: a girl aged 10 to 17 with multiple sclerosis. CDR3s include the opening cysteine and the closing phenylalanine or tryptophan. Fields, in order: clone size, V gene, J gene, D gene, CDR3 DNA, CDR3 protein. The D gene is left open where the match is weak. Rows may omit the clone size; those that give it use once, few, many or a size class.

few	TRBV5-1	TRBJ2-6	.	TGCGCCAGCAGCCCGGGGACAACCGGGGCCAACGTCCTGACTTTC	CASSPGTTGANVLTF
few	TRBV20-1	TRBJ2-7	.	TGCAGTGCTAGAGATTGGCAGGGGGGCTACGAGCAGTACTTC	CSARDWQGGYEQYF
.	TRBV20-1	TRBJ2-1	.	TGCAGTGCTAGAGAATTAGCGTCTAGCTCCTACAATGAGCAGTTCTTC	CSARELASSSYNEQFF
.	TRBV6-1	TRBJ2-2	.	TGTGCCAGCAGTGAGGGCGAAGCCCCCGCGACCAAGCTGTTTTTT	CASSEGEAPATKLFF
few	TRBV4-3	TRBJ2-3	.	TGCGCCAGCAGCCAAGACGGAGGACAGTCGCAGTATTTT	CASSQDGGQSQYF
few	TRBV20-1	TRBJ2-1	TRBD2	TGCAGTGCTGGGGACTACCTCAACCAGGGTGAGCAGTTCTTC	CSAGDYLNQGEQFF
.	TRBV11-2	TRBJ1-5	.	TGTGCCAGCAGCTCTGACAGTCAGGGTCAGCCCCAGCATTTT	CASSSDSQGQPQHF
.	TRBV4-3	TRBJ2-5	.	TGCGCCAGCAGCCAAGAGGCACGGAGGGAGACCCAGTACTTC	CASSQEARRETQYF
.	TRBV3-1	TRBJ2-3	.	TGTGCCAGCAGCCGCGGCCACACAGATACGCAGTATTTT	CASSRGHTDTQYF
many	TRBV20-1	TRBJ2-5	.	TGCAGTGCTAGAGCCGGGACCCTAGAGACCCAGTACTTC	CSARAGTLETQYF
few	TRBV7-9	TRBJ2-1	.	TGTGCCAGCCTTTTAGGGGGAAATGAGCAGTTCTTC	CASLLGGNEQFF
.	TRBV27	TRBJ2-1	.	TGTGCCAGCAGCTTCATACCAGGGGTGTACAATGAGCAGTTCTTC	CASSFIPGVYNEQFF
.	TRBV6-6	TRBJ1-2	TRBD1	TGTGCCAGCACCACCGGGACAGGGGGCAAGGGTGGCTACACCTTC	CASTTGTGGKGGYTF
few	TRBV7-2	TRBJ2-5	TRBD2	TGTGCCAGCAGCTTGGGACTAGCGGGCTCAGAGACCCAGTACTTC	CASSLGLAGSETQYF
.	TRBV19	TRBJ2-3	.	TGTGCCAGTAGTATCTATTCCACGGCCGGCGGTACGCAGTATTTT	CASSIYSTAGGTQYF
few	TRBV6-2/TRBV6-3	TRBJ2-1	.	TGTGCCAGCACGGGCAGCCGGCTCTCCTACAATGAGCAGTTCTTC	CASTGSRLSYNEQFF
few	TRBV12-3/TRBV12-4	TRBJ2-6	TRBD1	TGTGCCAGCAGTTTAGAGTTAGGACAGGGGGCTTCTGGGGCCAACGTCCTGACTTTC	CASSLELGQGASGANVLTF
few	TRBV3-1	TRBJ2-5	TRBD2	TGTGCCAGCAGCCCAGCGGGACTACGGGCAGAGACCCAGTACTTC	CASSPAGLRAETQYF
few	TRBV3-1	TRBJ2-7	.	TGTGCCAGCAGCCAAGCCCCAGGGGCAACCTACGAGCAGTACTTC	CASSQAPGATYEQYF
.	TRBV2	TRBJ1-4	.	TGTGCCAGCAGTGCCCCCACTGGGGGTCGGGTGAGAAAACTGTTTTTT	CASSAPTGGRVRKLFF
few	TRBV5-5	TRBJ2-3	TRBD1	TGTGCCAGCAGCTTTCTGGCACTCGGGACAGGTATCACAGATACGCAGTATTTT	CASSFLALGTGITDTQYF
many	TRBV20-1	TRBJ1-2	.	TGCAGTGCCCGTGAACCGGGGGGGAAGAATGGCTACACCTTC	CSAREPGGKNGYTF
.	TRBV12-3/TRBV12-4	TRBJ1-5	.	TGTGCCAGCAGTCACACGAACCGGGCGGATCAGCCCCAGCATTTT	CASSHTNRADQPQHF
.	TRBV4-2	TRBJ1-4	.	TGTGCCAGCAGCCAGGGGCAGGGTGGCGAAAAACTGTTTTTT	CASSQGQGGEKLFF
few	TRBV29-1	TRBJ1-1	TRBD1	TGCAGCGTCCTCGGGACAGGGCCTATGAACACTGAAGCTTTCTTT	CSVLGTGPMNTEAFF
.	TRBV27	TRBJ2-7	.	TGTGCCAGCAGTTTATCTCTCAACGAGCAGTACTTC	CASSLSLNEQYF
.	TRBV12-3/TRBV12-4	TRBJ2-3	.	TGTGCCAGCAGTCCCTCGGGCAGGCCGATTCAAGATACGCAGTATTTT	CASSPSGRPIQDTQYF
once	TRBV7-9	TRBJ2-3	.	TGTGCCAGCAGCCCACCTGGGGCGGAGCCCACAGATACGCAGTATTTT	CASSPPGAEPTDTQYF
.	TRBV7-9	TRBJ1-1	.	TGTGCCAGCAGCTTAGCACGACAGAACACTGAAGCTTTCTTT	CASSLARQNTEAFF
few	TRBV2	TRBJ1-1	.	TGTGCCAGCAGTGAAGGACGGTCTTACACTGAAGCTTTCTTT	CASSEGRSYTEAFF
.	TRBV28	TRBJ1-5	.	TGTGCCAGCAGTTTCTGGACAGAGAATCAGCCCCAGCATTTT	CASSFWTENQPQHF
few	TRBV29-1	TRBJ1-2	.	TGCAGCGTTGGTACCGGGAGGGCCGGGGGCTACACCTTC	CSVGTGRAGGYTF
.	TRBV29-1	TRBJ1-4	.	TGCAGCGTCGCCCATCGGGAGGATGAAAAACTGTTTTTT	CSVAHREDEKLFF
few	TRBV20-1	TRBJ2-1	TRBD2	TGCAGTGCTAGAGGGGATTTAAGTAGCGGGAGGCACAATGAGCAGTTCTTC	CSARGDLSSGRHNEQFF
.	TRBV7-9	TRBJ1-1	.	TGTGCCAGCAGCTTAGCGGGTACTACTGAAGCTTTCTTT	CASSLAGTTEAFF
many	TRBV7-2	TRBJ2-3	TRBD1	TGTGCCAGCAGCTCCTTCCGGGACAGGGGCACAGATACGCAGTATTTT	CASSSFRDRGTDTQYF
few	TRBV29-1	TRBJ1-2	.	TGCAGCGTTGATGTCCAGGGGAGGAACTATGGCTACACCTTC	CSVDVQGRNYGYTF